The 9 T cell receptor beta chains presented below share a single source sample, sequenced in a study of beta chain features in type 1 diabetes. The investigators reverse transcribed all of the isolated RNA, so they sequenced expressed TCRB transcripts. Using immunoSEQ multiplex PCR, the repertoire was profiled, and TCRdb retains in-frame clones only, with some absent. The sample yields around 290,000 clones, about 7.8% seen once. The source material was central memory CD4+ T cells from blood. The receptor source for this set is a woman between 18 and 30 years old in good health.

The chain recombines TRBV6-6 with TRBJ1-5; no clear D gene. V lost 5 bases to trimming and J lost 5 bases, with 7 bases between them. From germline, CDR1 is MNHNY and CDR2 SVGAGI (reference sequence). This CDR3 comprises 12 residues. The CDR3 DNA reads TGTGCCAGCAGTCCCAACGATCAGCCCCAGCATTTT. Translating it yields CASSPNDQPQHF.

The chain joins TRBV6-5 to TRBJ2-2, with D possibly matching TRBD1 (5 bases). V dropped 8 bases and J dropped 2 bases, with 15 bases sitting between them. The CDR3 is made up of 15 amino acids. The germline gives CDR1 MNHEY, CDR2 SVGAGI. CDR3 in DNA: TGTGCCAGCGTCGCTCGGACACCTAACACCGGGGAGCTGTTTTTT. This translates into CASVARTPNTGELFF.

The chain couples TRBV28 to TRBJ2-5, with 7 bases matching TRBD1. Unmatched junction bases numbered 15, after V lost 5 bases and J lost 6 bases. The CDR3 is 16 residues long. Looked up from germline, CDR1 is MDHEN and CDR2 is SYDVKM. In DNA form, the CDR3 reads TGTGCCAGCAGTCAGCTTGAGATGAGACAGGGCAAGACCCAGTACTTC. It is translated as CASSQLEMRQGKTQYF.

The chain uses TRBV7-2 and TRBJ1-1, with no clear D. There are 13 residues in the CDR3. The V gene lost 5 bases and the J gene lost 7 bases, with 14 bases spanning the gap. The V gene's germline CDR1 is SGHTA and CDR2 FQGNSA. Here the CDR3 DNA reads TGTGCCAGCAGCCGCGACCCCCGATTTGAAGCTTTCTTT. Encoded protein: CASSRDPRFEAFF. The entire variable domain, with the rest obtained from reference TRBV7-2 and TRBJ1-1, is as follows: GAGVSQSPSNKVTEKGKDVELRCDPISGHTALYWYRQSLGQGLEFLIYFQGNSAPDKSGLPSDRFSAERTGGSVSTLTIQRTQQEDSAVYLCASSRDPRFEAFFGQGTRLTVV.

This clone was seen only once. The rearrangement links TRBV2 to TRBJ1-6; D ambiguous. The CDR3 contains 15 residues. Germline CDR1 SNHLY, CDR2 FYNNEI. Trimming took off 6 bases at V and 5 bases at J, with 14 bases between the two ends. The CDR3 nucleotides are TGTGCCAGCAGCGGGTGGGCTTCCAATAATTCACCCCTCCACTTT. Translated, it gives CASSGWASNNSPLHF.

This clone was picked up many times. V and J are TRBV14 and TRBJ1-2; D not certain. The V and J ends lost 3 bases and 0 bases respectively, with 11 bases between them. The CDR3 runs 15 residues. The germline gives CDR1 SGHDN, CDR2 FVKESK. The CDR3 nucleotides read TGTGCCAGCAGCCATCGTGGCACCACTAACTATGGCTACACCTTC. Translating gives CASSHRGTTNYGYTF.

The chain recombines TRBV18 with TRBJ2-2, with D unclear. Looked up from germline, CDR1 is KGHSH and CDR2 is LQKENI. The CDR3 loop spans 13 amino acids. The V end was cut by 2 bases, the J end by 4 bases, with 5 bases between. Written as DNA, the CDR3 is TGTGCCAGCTCACCAATTACCACCGGGGAGCTGTTTTTT. It encodes CASSPITTGELFF.

The chain is built from TRBV6-5 and TRBJ1-6; possible D gene TRBD1, 5 bases. Germline V lookup: CDR1 MNHEY, CDR2 SVGAGI. Trimming pared 11 bases from V and 6 bases from J, leaving 14 bases between. The CDR3 has 13 residues. CDR3 protein: CAGRQFGNSPLHF. CDR3 coding DNA: TGTGCCGGACGACAGTTTGGTAATTCACCCCTCCACTTT.

This clone turned up a few times. This chain connects TRBV2 to TRBJ2-2; 9 nucleotides align to TRBD1. With V trimmed by 5 bases and J by 6 bases, 4 bases remained unmatched. Germline lookup yields CDR1 SNHLY and CDR2 FYNNEI. This CDR3 comprises 14 residues. CDR3 in amino acids: CASSKGQGAGELFF. The CDR3 nucleotides are TGTGCCAGCAGTAAGGGACAGGGCGCCGGGGAGCTGTTTTTT.